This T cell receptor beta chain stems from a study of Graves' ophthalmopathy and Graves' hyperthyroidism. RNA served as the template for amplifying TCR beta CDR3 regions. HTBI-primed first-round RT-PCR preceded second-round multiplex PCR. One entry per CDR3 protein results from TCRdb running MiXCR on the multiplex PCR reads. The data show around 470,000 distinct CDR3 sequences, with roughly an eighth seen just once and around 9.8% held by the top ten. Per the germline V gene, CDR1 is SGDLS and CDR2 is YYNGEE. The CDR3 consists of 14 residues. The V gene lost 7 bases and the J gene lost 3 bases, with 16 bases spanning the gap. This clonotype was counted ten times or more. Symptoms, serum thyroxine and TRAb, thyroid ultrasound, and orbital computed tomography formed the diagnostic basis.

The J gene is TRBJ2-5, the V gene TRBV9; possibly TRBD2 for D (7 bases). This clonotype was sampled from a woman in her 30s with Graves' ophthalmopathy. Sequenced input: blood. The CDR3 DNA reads TGTGCCAGCGGAGAGGGGGAGGGTGAAGAGACCCAGTACTTC. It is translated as CASGEGEGEETQYF.